This is a list of T cell receptor beta chains from one sample in a study of OX40 agonist ivuxolimab in advanced cancers. The method was immunoSEQ multiplex PCR; TCRdb's version includes in-frame clones alone and lacks a portion of them. The repertoire holds about 76,000 clones, around 90% seen once, with 2.5% to 3% in the top ten. The sequences come from CD4+ or CD8+ T cells sorted from blood, collected in a trial of the OX40 agonist ivuxolimab. These receptors all come from an adult with an advanced solid tumor such as melanoma, head and neck, liver or kidney cancer. Both conserved end residues are part of each CDR3. Clone sizes are given selectively: once, few, many, or a class where the clone is expanded.

clone size: -
V gene: TRBV7-2
CDR3 protein: CASSQALTTVKNIQYF

clone size: -
V gene: TRBV12-5
CDR3 protein: CASGLRGWEQFF

clone size: -
V gene: TRBV9
CDR3 protein: CASSPLIGGTGSKNIQYF

clone size: -
V gene: TRBV11-2
CDR3 protein: CASSETGTPYNEQFF

clone size: -
V gene: TRBV7-9
CDR3 protein: CASSPKTVFAGELFF

clone size: -
V gene: TRBV11-3
CDR3 protein: CASSQGTVNTGELFF

clone size: -
V gene: TRBV18
CDR3 protein: CASSPLAYEQYF

clone size: -
V gene: TRBV18
CDR3 protein: CASSLKQGNGNSPLHF

clone size: -
V gene: TRBV10-3
CDR3 protein: CAISESGAQYQPQHF

clone size: -
V gene: TRBV4-1
CDR3 protein: CASSQPQGEKLFF

clone size: once
V gene: TRBV4-3
CDR3 protein: CASSQGVGTEYGYTF

clone size: -
V gene: TRBV14
CDR3 protein: CASSRGSGELFF

clone size: -
V gene: TRBV7-9
CDR3 protein: CASRETGPETQYF

clone size: -
V gene: TRBV7-2
CDR3 protein: CASSLGDTRAGYTF

clone size: -
V gene: TRBV29-1
CDR3 protein: CSSQTVDYGYTF

clone size: -
V gene: TRBV18
CDR3 protein: CASSPPGKKETQYF

clone size: -
V gene: TRBV5-6
CDR3 protein: CASSLAEAGGGSEAFF

clone size: -
V gene: TRBV25-1
CDR3 protein: CASSERGTGTPYEQYF

clone size: -
V gene: TRBV19
CDR3 protein: CASSADRGQETQYF

clone size: -
V gene: TRBV6-1
CDR3 protein: CASSHTFGGGNTIYF

clone size: -
V gene: TRBV5-1
CDR3 protein: CASSLAPEDYGYTF

clone size: -
V gene: TRBV5-4
CDR3 protein: CASSLDPDSLLYF

clone size: -
V gene: TRBV18
CDR3 protein: CASSLRGAGTDTQYF

clone size: -
V gene: TRBV4-3
CDR3 protein: CASSQGGSSYNEQFF

clone size: -
V gene: TRBV5-1
CDR3 protein: CASSLHPILEGHEQYF

clone size: -
V gene: TRBV4-3
CDR3 protein: CASSQVGLAGGPDTQYF

clone size: -
V gene: TRBV18
CDR3 protein: CASSPLEGRNSPLHF

clone size: -
V gene: TRBV19
CDR3 protein: CASSILDSSNTGELFF

clone size: -
V gene: TRBV7-2
CDR3 protein: CASSLRGQGTDTQYF

clone size: -
V gene: TRBV2
CDR3 protein: CASRGGPLSNEQFF

clone size: -
V gene: TRBV18
CDR3 protein: CASSPGRPPDTQYF